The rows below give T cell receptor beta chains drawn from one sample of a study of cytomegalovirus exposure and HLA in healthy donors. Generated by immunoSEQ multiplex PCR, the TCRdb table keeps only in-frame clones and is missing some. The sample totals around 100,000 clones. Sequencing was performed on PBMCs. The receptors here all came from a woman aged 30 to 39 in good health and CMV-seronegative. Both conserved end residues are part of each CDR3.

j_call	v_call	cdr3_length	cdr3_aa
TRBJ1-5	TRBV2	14	CASRGTALNQPQHF
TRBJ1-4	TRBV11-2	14	CASSPRTTREKLFF
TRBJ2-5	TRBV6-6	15	CASSYPQGREETQYF
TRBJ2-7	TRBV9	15	CASSKRLDTSYEQYF
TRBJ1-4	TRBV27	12	CASKTANEKLFF
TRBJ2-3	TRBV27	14	CASSSYSLAGGVYF
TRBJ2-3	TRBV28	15	CASTTPWGGRDTQYF
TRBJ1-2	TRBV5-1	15	CASSLGDSSNYGYTF
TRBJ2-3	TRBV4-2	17	CASSQQRGGLSTDTQYF
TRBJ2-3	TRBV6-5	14	CASSYSFHTDTQYF
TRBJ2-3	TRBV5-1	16	CASSFRGQGGTDTQYF
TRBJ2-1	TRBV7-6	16	CASSFRTSRRPDEQFF
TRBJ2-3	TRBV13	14	CASSSTSGTDTQYF
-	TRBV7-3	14	CASSRNGLTYEQYF
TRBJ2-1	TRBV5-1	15	CASSLDGGTYNEQFF
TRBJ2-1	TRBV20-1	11	CSGGLDNEQFF
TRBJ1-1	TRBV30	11	CACRGGAGAFF
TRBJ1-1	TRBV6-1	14	CASSQDRVNTEAFF
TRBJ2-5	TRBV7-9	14	CASSTLQGQETQYF
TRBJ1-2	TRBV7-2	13	CAKTTGNNYGYTF
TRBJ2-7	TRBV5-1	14	CASSWGQGPYEQYF
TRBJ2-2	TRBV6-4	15	CASSSEASNTGELFF
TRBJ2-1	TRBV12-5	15	CASGSLLSSYNEQFF
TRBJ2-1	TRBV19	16	CASSTTGRFSYNEQFF
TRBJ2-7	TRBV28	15	CASSSAPDTAYEQYF
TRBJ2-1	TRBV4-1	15	CASSPGEFSYNEQFF
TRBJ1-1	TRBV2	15	CASSEWLRDPGEAFF
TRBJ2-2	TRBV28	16	CASSSSGGINTGELFF
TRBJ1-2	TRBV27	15	CASSVIGQGIYGYTF
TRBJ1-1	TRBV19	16	CASSIMLAQMNTEAFF
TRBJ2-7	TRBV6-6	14	CASSSPGQSYEQYF
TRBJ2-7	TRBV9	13	CASSVTGGGEQYF
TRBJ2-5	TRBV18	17	CASSPAGGRAPEETQYF
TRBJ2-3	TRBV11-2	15	CASSPRLANTDTQYF
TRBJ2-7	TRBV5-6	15	CASSLGPGTAYEQYF
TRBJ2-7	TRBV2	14	CASTYTGQGAEQYF
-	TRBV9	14	CASSVAEQGYEQYF
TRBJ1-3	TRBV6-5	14	CASSYQFPGNTIYF
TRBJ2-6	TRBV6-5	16	CASSFTGASGANVLTF
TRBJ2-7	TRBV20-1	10	CSANHPEQYF
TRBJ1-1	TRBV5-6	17	CASSLGFSDRVNTEAFF
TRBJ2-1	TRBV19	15	CASSIHAGGYNEQFF
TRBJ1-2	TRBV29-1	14	CSVDSGKGGYGYTF
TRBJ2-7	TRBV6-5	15	CASSYKREGGFEQYF
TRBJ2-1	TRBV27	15	CASSMSGSSYNEQFF
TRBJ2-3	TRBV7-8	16	CASSLALALEADTQYF
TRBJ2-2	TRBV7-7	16	CASTRLAGLAAGELFF
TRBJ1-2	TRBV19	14	CASRSGGVLYGYTF
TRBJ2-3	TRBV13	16	CASSPRLAGGLDTQYF
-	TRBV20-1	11	CSARGTYEQYF
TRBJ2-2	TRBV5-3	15	CARSLDSPNTGELFF
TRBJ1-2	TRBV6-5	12	CASSYVGYGYTF
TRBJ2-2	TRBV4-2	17	CASSQDRGQANTGELFF
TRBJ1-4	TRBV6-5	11	CASSEQEKLFF
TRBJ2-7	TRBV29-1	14	CSVMGAGGSYEQYF
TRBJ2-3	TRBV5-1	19	CASSLDGGRARLVADTQYF
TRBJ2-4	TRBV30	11	CAWSVANIQYF
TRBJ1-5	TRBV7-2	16	CASSLGGRGSRQPQHF